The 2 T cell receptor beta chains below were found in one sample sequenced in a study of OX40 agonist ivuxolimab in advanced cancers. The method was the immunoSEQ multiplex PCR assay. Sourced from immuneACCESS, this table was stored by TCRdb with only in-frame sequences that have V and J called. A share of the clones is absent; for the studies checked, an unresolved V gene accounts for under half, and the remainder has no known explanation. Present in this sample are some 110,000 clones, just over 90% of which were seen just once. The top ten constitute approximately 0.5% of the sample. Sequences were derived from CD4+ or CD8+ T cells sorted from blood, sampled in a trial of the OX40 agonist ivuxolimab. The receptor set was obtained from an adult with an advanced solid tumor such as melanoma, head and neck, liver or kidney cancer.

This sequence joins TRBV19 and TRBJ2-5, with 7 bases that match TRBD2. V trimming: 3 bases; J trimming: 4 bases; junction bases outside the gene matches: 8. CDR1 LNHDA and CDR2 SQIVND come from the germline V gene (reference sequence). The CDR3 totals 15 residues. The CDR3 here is CASSMRGWGVETQYF. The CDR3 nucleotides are TGTGCCAGTAGTATGCGGGGGTGGGGAGTAGAGACCCAGTACTTC.

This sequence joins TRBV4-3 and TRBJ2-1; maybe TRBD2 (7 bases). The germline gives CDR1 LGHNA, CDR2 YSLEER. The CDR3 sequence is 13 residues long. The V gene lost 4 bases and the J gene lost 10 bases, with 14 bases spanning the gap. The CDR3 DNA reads TGCGCCAGCAGCCCCGCGGGGGCCCCCGAGCAGTTCTTC. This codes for CASSPAGAPEQFF.